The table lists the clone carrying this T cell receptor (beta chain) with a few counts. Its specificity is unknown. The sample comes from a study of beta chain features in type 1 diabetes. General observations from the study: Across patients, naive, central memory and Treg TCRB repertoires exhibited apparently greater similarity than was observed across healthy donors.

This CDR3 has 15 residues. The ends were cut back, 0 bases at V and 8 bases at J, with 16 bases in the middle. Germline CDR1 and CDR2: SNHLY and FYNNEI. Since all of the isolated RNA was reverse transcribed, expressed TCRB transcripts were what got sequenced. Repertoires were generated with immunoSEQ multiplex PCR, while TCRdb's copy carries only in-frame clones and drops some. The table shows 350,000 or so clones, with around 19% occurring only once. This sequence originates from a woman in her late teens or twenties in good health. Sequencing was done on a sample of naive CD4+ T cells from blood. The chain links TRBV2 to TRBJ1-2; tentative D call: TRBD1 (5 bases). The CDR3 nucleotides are TGTGCCAGCAGTGAAGCCGCAGGCAGGGTGGGAGGCTACACCTTC. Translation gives CASSEAAGRVGGYTF.